This T cell receptor (beta chain) comes out of a study of shared clonotypes between healthy human individuals. Some clones are missing from TCRdb's copy, which holds only in-frame ones; the method was immunoSEQ multiplex PCR. Seen here are about 2.3 million clones, 92% observed once, and the top ten hold 0.37%. The sequenced sample consisted of naive CD4+ T cells from PBMCs. Subset meaning: CD45RA+ positively selected. The clonotype was recovered from a man aged 18 to 29 in good health. Some clones in this sample may be carry-over from other donors' samples.

This chain's CDR3 is CASSLGGIRKDEQYF. As DNA, the CDR3 is TGTGCCAGCAGCTTAGGCGGCATAAGAAAGGACGAGCAGTACTTC. This chain links TRBV11-3 with TRBJ2-7, with D hard to call. V lost 1 base to trimming and J lost 5 bases, with 15 bases between them. Germline CDR1 and CDR2: SGHNT and YENEEA. The CDR3 extends over 15 amino acids.